This T cell receptor (beta chain) was recorded in a study of T cell responses to AZD1222 COVID-19 vaccine. V lost 5 bases and J lost 2; bases outside the gene matches: 10. The germline CDR1 and CDR2 sequences are SGHTA and FQGNSA. CDR3 length: 18 amino acids. Clones were read by immunoSEQ multiplex PCR, and TCRdb kept only the in-frame ones, dropping some. The sample carries about 100,000 clones, 88% recorded once. The material was peripheral blood, obtained on day 0 of AZD1222 vaccination. This sequence originates from an adult in good health. The chain recombines TRBV7-2 with TRBJ1-3, with 12 bases identical to TRBD1. CDR3 loop: CASSPEGQGAVTGNTIYF. The CDR3 nucleotides read TGTGCCAGCAGCCCAGAGGGACAGGGGGCGGTAACTGGAAACACCATATATTTT.